Listed here is a single T cell receptor beta chain. What it recognizes is unknown. The CDR3 sequence is 14 residues long. Germline CDR1 and CDR2: MNHEY and SVGAGI. Trimming cost V 0 bases and J 0 bases, with 5 bases left between them. The data derive from a study of T cell responses to AZD1222 COVID-19 vaccine. General observations from the study: Females outnumbered males among donors, who were mostly white British; clonal diversity was possibly underestimated. Close to half of all spike-specific TCRs reportedly target regions of the variants that are unmutated.

Libraries were prepared by immunoSEQ multiplex PCR; TCRdb keeps only in-frame clonotypes and omits some of them. Among roughly 130,000 clones listed, about 86% were seen once. The clonotype originates from an adult in good health. Sequenced here: peripheral blood, sampled on day 0 of AZD1222 vaccination. This chain uses TRBV6-5 with TRBJ1-1; no reliable D call. The CDR3 region has the DNA TGTGCCAGCAGTTACTCCGCCATGAACACTGAAGCTTTCTTT. This encodes CASSYSAMNTEAFF.